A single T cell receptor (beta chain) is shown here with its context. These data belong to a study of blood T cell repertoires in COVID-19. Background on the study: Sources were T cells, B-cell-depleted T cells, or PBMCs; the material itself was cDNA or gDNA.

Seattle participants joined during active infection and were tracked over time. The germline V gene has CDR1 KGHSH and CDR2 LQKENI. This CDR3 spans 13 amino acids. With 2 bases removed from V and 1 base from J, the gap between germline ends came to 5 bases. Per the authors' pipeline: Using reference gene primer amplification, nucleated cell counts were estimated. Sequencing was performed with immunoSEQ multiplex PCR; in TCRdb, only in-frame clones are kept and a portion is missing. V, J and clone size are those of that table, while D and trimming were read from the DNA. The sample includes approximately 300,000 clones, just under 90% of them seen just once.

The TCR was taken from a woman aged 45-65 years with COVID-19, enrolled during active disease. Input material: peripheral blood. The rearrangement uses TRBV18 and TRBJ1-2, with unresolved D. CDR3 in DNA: TGTGCCAGCTCACCAGCGGTTAACTATGGCTACACCTTC. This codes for CASSPAVNYGYTF.